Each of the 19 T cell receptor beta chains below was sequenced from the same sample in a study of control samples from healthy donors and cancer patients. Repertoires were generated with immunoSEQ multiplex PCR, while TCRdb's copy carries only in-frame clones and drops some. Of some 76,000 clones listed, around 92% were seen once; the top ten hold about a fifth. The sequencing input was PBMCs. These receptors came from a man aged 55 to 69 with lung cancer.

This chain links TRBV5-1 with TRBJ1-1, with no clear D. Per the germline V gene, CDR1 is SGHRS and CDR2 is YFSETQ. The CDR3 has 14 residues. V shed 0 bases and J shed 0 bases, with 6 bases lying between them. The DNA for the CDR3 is TGCGCCAGCAGCTTGGTCAGTGTGAACACTGAAGCTTTCTTT. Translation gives CASSLVSVNTEAFF. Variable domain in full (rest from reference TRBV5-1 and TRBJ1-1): KAGVTQTPRYLIKTRGQQVTLSCSPISGHRSVSWYQQTPGQGLQFLFEYFSETQRNKGNFPGRFSGRQFSNSRSEMNVSTLELGDSALYLCASSLVSVNTEAFFGQGTRLTVV.

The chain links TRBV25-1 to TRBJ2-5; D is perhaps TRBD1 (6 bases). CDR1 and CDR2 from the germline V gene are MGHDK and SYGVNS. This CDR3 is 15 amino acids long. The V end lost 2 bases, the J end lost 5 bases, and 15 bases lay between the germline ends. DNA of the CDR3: TGTGCCAGCAGTGAAGGAGCAGGGGTCCGGGAGACCCAGTACTTC. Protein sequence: CASSEGAGVRETQYF.

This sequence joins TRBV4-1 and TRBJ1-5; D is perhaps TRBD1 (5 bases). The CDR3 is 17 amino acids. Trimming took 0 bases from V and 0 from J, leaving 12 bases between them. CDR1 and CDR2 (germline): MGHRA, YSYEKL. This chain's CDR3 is CASSQDGGLYSNQPQHF. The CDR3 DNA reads TGCGCCAGCAGCCAAGATGGGGGACTCTATAGCAATCAGCCCCAGCATTTT.

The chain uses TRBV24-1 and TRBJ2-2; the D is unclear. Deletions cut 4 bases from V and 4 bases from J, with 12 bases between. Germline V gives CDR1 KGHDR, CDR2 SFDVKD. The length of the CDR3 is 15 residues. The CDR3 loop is CATSDIGVGTGELFF. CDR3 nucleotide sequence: TGTGCCACCAGTGACATCGGAGTAGGCACCGGGGAGCTGTTTTTT.

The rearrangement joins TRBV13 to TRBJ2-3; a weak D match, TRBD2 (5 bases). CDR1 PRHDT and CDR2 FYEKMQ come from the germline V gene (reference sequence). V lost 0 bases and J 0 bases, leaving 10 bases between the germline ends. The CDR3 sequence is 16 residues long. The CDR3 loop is CASSLGSGSSTDTQYF. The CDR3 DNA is TGTGCCAGCAGCTTAGGGTCGGGGTCTAGCACAGATACGCAGTATTTT.

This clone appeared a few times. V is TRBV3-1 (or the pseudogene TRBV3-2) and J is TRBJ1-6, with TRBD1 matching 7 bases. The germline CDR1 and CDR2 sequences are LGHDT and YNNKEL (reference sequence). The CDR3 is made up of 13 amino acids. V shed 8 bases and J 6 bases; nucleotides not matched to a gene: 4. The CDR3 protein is CASLGQLNSPLHF. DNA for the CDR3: TGTGCCAGCCTGGGACAGCTTAATTCACCCCTCCACTTT.

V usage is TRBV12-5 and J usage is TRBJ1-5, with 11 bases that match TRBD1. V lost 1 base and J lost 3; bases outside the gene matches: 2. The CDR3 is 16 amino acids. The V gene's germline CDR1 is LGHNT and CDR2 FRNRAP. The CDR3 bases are TGTGCTAGTGGTTTGGGGGACAGGGGGGTCAATCAGCCCCAGCATTTT. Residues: CASGLGDRGVNQPQHF.

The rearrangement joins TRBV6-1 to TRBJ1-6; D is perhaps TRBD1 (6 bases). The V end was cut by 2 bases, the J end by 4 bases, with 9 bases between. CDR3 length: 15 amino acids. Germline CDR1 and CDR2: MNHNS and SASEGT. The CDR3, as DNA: TGTGCCAGCAGTGAAAACCAGGGGTATAATTCACCCCTCCACTTT. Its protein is CASSENQGYNSPLHF.

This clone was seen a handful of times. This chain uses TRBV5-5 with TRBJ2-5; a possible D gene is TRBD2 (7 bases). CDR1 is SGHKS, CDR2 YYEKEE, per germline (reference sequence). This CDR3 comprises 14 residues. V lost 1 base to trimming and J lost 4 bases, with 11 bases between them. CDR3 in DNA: TGTGCCAGCAGCTTGCGGGGGGCTGGAGAGACCCAGTACTTC. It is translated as CASSLRGAGETQYF.

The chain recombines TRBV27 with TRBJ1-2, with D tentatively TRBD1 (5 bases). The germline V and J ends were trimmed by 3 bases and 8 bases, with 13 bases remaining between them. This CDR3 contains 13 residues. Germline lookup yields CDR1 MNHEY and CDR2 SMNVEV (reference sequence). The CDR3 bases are TGTGCCAGCAGTTTGGGACTAGACAACGGCTACACCTTC. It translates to CASSLGLDNGYTF.

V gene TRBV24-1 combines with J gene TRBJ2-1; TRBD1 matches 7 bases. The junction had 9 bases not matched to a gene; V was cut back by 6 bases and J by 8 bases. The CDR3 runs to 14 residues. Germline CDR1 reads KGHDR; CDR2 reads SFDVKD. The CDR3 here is CATSRQGPGDEQFF. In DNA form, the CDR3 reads TGTGCCACCAGTAGACAGGGCCCGGGCGATGAGCAGTTCTTC.

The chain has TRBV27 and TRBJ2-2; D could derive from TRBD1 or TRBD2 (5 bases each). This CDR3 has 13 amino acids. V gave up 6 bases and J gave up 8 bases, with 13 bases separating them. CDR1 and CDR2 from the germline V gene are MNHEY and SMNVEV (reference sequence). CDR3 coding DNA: TGTGCCAGCAGGAGGGGTGCAGGGGGGGAGCTGTTTTTT. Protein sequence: CASRRGAGGELFF.

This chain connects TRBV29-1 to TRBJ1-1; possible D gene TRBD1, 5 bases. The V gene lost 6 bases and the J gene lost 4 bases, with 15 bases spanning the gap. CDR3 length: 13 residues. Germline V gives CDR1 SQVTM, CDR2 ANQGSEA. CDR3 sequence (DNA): TGCAGCGTGGAGCTCCCCGGGACCACTGAAGCTTTCTTT. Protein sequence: CSVELPGTTEAFF.

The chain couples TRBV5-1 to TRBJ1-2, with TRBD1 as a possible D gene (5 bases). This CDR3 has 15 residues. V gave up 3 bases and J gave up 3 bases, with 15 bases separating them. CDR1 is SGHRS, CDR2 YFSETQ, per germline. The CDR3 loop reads CASSSGWGADYGYTF. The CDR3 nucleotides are TGCGCCAGCAGCTCTGGGTGGGGCGCAGACTATGGCTACACCTTC.

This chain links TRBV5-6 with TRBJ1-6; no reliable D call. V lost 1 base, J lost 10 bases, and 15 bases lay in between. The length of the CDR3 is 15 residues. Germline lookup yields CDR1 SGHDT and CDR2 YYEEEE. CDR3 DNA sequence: TGTGCCAGCAGCTTGATTGGCCAGTCGGACTCACCCCTCCACTTT. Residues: CASSLIGQSDSPLHF. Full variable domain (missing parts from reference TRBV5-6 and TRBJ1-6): DAGVTQSPTHLIKTRGQQVTLRCSPKSGHDTVSWYQQALGQGPQFIFQYYEEEERQRGNFPDRFSGHQFPNYSSELNVNALLLGDSALYLCASSLIGQSDSPLHFGNGTRLTVT.

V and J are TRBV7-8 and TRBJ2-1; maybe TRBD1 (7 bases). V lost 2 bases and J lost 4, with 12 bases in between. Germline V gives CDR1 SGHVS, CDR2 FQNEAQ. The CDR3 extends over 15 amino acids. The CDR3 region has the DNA TGTGCCAGCAGCTTAACCGGGGGACAGTACAATGAGCAGTTCTTC. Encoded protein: CASSLTGGQYNEQFF. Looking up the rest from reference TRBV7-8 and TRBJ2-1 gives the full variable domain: GAGVSQSPRYKVAKRGQDVALRCDPISGHVSLFWYQQALGQGPEFLTYFQNEAQLDKSGLPSDRFFAERPEGSVSTLKIQRTQQEDSAVYLCASSLTGGQYNEQFFGPGTRLTVL.

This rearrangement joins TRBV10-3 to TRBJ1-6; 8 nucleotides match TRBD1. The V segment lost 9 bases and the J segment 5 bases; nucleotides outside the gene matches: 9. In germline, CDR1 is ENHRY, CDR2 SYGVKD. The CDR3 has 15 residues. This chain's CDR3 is CAISQGARNNSPLHF. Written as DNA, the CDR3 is TGTGCCATTTCCCAGGGGGCACGAAATAATTCACCCCTCCACTTT.

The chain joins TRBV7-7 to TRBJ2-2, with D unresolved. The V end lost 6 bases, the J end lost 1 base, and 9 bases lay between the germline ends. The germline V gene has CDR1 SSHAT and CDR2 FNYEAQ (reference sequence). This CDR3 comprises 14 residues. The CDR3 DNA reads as TGTGCCAGCAGGCCGACGGAGAACACCGGGGAGCTGTTTTTT. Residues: CASRPTENTGELFF.

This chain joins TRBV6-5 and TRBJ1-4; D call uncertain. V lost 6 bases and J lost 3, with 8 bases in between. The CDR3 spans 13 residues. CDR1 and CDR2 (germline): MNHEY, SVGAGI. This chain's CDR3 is CASSRGANEKLFF. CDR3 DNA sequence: TGTGCCAGCAGCCGGGGTGCTAATGAAAAACTGTTTTTT.